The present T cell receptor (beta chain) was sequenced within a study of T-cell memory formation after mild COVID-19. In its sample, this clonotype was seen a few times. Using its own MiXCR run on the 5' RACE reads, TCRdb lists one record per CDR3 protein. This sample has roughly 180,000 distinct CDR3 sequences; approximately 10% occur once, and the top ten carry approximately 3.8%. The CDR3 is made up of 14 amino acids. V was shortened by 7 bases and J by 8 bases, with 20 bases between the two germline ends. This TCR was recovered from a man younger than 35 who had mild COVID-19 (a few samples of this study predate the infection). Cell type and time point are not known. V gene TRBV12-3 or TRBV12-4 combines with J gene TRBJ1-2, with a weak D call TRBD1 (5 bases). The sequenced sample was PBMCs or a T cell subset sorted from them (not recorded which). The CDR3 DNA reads TGTGCCAGCATCCCGGGGGGAGGGGCGAGAGGCTACACCTTC. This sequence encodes CASIPGGGARGYTF.